This T cell receptor (beta chain) was identified in a study of tissue T cells after allogeneic stem cell transplantation. Points from the study as a whole: TCR repertoires tracked anatomic similarity, regardless of disease or transplant status. In patients and mice, blood and spleen missed much of tissue repertoire. Motif-based clustering found tissue-specific repertoire signatures shared across patients, though few clones were shared.

CDR3 sequences, V/J genes, frequencies and template counts came from survey-depth TCRbeta sequencing. Assay used: immunoSEQ multiplex PCR; TCRdb lists only in-frame clones, some missing. Counted here are roughly 45,000 clones, nearly 75% occurring once; the ten biggest clones make up under 0.9%. This clone was counted only a few times. Its antigen is unknown. These gene names are mouse names. Read coverage stops 1 residue before the CDR3 terminus; the germline J gene supplies the remainder. V was cut by 2 bases and J by 6 bases, with 9 bases left in between. The V gene's germline CDR1 is NNHDY and CDR2 SYVADS. CDR3 size: 12 residues.

Sequenced material: sorted cells pooled from one or two spleens. The TCR was taken from a pool of C57BL/6 mice in good health. The V gene is TRBV13-3, the J gene TRBJ2-7, with D perhaps matching TRBD1 (7 bases). Here the CDR3 reads CASSEGGAEQYF. The DNA read from the CDR3 is TGTGCCAGCAGTGAAGGGGGCGCTGAACAGTAC.